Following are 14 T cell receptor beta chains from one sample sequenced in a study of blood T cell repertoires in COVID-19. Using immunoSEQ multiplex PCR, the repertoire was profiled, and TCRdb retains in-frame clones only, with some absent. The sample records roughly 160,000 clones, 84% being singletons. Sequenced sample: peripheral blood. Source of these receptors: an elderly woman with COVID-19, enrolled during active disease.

The CDR3, as DNA: TGTGCCAGCAGCTTAGCGGCAGGGGTTCGCAATCAGCCCCAGCATTTT. Its protein is CASSLAAGVRNQPQHF. The chain employs TRBV7-8 and TRBJ1-5; a possible D gene is TRBD1 (6 bases). Trimming took 0 bases from V and 2 from J, leaving 11 bases between them. Germline CDR1 and CDR2: SGHVS and FQNEAQ. This CDR3 region has 16 residues. The variable domain in full, completed from reference TRBV7-8 and TRBJ1-5, reads GAGVSQSPRYKVAKRGQDVALRCDPISGHVSLFWYQQALGQGPEFLTYFQNEAQLDKSGLPSDRFFAERPEGSVSTLKIQRTQQEDSAVYLCASSLAAGVRNQPQHFGDGTRLSIL.

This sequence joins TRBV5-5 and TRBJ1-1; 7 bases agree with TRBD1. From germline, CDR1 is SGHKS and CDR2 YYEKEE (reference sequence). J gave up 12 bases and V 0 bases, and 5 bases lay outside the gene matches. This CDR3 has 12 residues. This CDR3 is CASSLGQGRTFF. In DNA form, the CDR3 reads TGTGCCAGCAGCTTGGGACAGGGAAGGACTTTCTTT.

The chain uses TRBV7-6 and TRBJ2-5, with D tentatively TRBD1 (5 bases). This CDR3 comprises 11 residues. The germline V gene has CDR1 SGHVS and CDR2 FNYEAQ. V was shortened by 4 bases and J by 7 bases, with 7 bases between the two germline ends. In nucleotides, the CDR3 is TGTGCCAGCAGCTCCCAGGGGACCCAGTACTTC. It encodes CASSSQGTQYF.

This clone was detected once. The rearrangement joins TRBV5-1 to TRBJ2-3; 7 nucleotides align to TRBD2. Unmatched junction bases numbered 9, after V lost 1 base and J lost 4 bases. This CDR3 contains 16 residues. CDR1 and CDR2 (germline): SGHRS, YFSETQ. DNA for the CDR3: TGCGCCAGCAGCTTGTGGGGGGGAGGTCCCGCAGATACGCAGTATTTT. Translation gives CASSLWGGGPADTQYF.

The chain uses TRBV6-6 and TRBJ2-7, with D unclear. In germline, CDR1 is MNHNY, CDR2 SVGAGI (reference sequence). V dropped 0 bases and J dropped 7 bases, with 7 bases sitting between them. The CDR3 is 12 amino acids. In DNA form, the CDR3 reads TGTGCCAGCAGTTACTCGTTCGGGGAGCAGTACTTC. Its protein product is CASSYSFGEQYF.

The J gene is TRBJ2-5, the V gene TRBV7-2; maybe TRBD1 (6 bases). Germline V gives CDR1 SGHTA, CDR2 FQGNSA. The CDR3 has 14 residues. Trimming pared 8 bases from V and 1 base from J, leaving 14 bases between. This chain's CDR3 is CASQRGQPQETQYF. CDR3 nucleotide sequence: TGTGCCAGCCAACGTGGACAGCCCCAAGAGACCCAGTACTTC. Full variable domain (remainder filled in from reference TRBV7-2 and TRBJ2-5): GAGVSQSPSNKVTEKGKDVELRCDPISGHTALYWYRQSLGQGLEFLIYFQGNSAPDKSGLPSDRFSAERTGGSVSTLTIQRTQQEDSAVYLCASQRGQPQETQYFGPGTRLLVL.

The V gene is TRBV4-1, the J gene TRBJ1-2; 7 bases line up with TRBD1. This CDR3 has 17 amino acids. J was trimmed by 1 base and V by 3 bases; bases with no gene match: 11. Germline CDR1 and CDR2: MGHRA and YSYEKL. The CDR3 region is CASSHRVGTVFNYGYTF. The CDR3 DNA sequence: TGCGCCAGCAGCCATAGGGTTGGGACAGTCTTTAACTATGGCTACACCTTC.

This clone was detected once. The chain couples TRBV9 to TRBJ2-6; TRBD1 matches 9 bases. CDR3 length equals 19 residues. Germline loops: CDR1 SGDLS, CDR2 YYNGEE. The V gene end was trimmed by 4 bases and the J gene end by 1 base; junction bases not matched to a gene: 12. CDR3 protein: CASSPQPGQGRSGANVLTF. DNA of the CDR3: TGTGCCAGCAGCCCCCAACCGGGACAGGGAAGATCTGGGGCCAACGTCCTGACTTTC.

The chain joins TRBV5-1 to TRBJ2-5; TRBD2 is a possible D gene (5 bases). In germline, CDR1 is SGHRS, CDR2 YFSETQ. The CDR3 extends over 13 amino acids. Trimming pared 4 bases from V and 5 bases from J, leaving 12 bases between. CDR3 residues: CASSRGEQETQYF. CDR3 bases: TGCGCCAGCAGCCGGGGTGAGCAGGAGACCCAGTACTTC.

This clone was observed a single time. CDR3 amino acids: CASSWQGSEQYF. The DNA of the CDR3 is TGCGCCAGCAGCTGGCAGGGTTCCGAGCAGTACTTC. The rearrangement joins TRBV5-1 to TRBJ2-7; D perhaps matches TRBD1 (5 bases). Germline CDR1 and CDR2: SGHRS and YFSETQ. This CDR3 is 12 amino acids long. The V end lost 3 bases, the J end lost 6 bases, and 10 bases lay between the germline ends. Full variable domain (missing parts from reference TRBV5-1 and TRBJ2-7): KAGVTQTPRYLIKTRGQQVTLSCSPISGHRSVSWYQQTPGQGLQFLFEYFSETQRNKGNFPGRFSGRQFSNSRSEMNVSTLELGDSALYLCASSWQGSEQYFGPGTRLTVT.

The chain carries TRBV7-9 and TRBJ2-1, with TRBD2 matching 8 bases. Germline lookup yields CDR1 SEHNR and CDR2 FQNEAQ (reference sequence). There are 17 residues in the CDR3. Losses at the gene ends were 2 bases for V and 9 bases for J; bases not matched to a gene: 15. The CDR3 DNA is TGTGCCAGCAGCTTAATGTGGGGGCGGGAGGTTTTCGGTGAGCAGTTCTTC. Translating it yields CASSLMWGREVFGEQFF.

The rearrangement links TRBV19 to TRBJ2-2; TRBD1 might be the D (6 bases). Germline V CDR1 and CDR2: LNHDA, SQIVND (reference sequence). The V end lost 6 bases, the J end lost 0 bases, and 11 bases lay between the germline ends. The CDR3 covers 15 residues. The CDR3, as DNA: TGTGCCAGTAGCCCTACAGGGTCGAACACCGGGGAGCTGTTTTTT. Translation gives CASSPTGSNTGELFF.

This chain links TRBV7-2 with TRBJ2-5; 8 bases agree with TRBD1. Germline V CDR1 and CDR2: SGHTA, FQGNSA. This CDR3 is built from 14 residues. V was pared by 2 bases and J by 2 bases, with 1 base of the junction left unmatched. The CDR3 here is CASSLYRGQETQYF. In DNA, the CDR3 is TGTGCCAGCAGCTTATACAGGGGGCAAGAGACCCAGTACTTC. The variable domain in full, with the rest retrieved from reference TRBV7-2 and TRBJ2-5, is GAGVSQSPSNKVTEKGKDVELRCDPISGHTALYWYRQSLGQGLEFLIYFQGNSAPDKSGLPSDRFSAERTGGSVSTLTIQRTQQEDSAVYLCASSLYRGQETQYFGPGTRLLVL.

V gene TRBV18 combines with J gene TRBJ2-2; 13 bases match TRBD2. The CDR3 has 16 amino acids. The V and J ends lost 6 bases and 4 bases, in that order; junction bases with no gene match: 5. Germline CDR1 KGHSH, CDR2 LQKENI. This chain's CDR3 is CASSLGLAGLTGELFF. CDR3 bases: TGTGCCAGCTCCCTGGGACTAGCGGGACTCACCGGGGAGCTGTTTTTT.